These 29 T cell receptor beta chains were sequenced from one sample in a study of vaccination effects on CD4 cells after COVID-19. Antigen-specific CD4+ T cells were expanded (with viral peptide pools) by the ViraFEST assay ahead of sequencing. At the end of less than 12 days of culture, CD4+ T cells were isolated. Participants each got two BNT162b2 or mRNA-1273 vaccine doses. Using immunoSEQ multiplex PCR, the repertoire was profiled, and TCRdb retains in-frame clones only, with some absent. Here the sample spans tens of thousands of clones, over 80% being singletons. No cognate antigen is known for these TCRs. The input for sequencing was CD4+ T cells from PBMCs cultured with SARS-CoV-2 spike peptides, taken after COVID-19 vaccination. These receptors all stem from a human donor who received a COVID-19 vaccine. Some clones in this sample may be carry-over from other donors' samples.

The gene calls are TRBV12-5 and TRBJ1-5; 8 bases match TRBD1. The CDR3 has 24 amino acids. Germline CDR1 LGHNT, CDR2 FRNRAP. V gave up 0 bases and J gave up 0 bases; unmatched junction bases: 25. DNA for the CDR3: TGTGCTAGTGGTTTGGTACGTGTCCTGGACAGGGATTTTGGCGGATCCTCTAGCAATCAGCCCCAGCATTTT. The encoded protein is CASGLVRVLDRDFGGSSSNQPQHF.

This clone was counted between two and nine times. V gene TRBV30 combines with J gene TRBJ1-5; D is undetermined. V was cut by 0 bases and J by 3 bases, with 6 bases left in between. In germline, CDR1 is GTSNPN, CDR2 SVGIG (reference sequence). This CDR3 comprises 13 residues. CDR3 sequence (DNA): TGTGCCTGGAGTGTACAGTACAATCAGCCCCAGCATTTT. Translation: CAWSVQYNQPQHF.

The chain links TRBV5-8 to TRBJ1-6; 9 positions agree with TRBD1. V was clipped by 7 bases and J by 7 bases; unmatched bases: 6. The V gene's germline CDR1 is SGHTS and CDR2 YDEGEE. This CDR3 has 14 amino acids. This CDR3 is CASGTGTGNSPLHF. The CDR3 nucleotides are TGTGCCAGCGGCACCGGGACAGGGAATTCACCCCTCCACTTT.

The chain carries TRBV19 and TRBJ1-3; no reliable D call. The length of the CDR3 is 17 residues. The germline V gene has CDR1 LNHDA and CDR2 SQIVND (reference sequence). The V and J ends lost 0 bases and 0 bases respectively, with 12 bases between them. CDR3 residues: CASSIDHVRTSGNTIYF. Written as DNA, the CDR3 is TGTGCCAGTAGTATAGATCACGTTCGTACCTCTGGAAACACCATATATTTT.

The DNA of the CDR3 is TGCGCCAGCAGCCTGAACGGATACGAGCAGTACGTC. Residues: CASSLNGYEQYV. This chain joins TRBV5-1 and TRBJ2-7; D ambiguous. This CDR3 region has 12 residues. Germline V gene lookup returns CDR1 SGHRS and CDR2 YFSETQ. Trimming cost V 4 bases and J 4 bases, with 9 bases left between them.

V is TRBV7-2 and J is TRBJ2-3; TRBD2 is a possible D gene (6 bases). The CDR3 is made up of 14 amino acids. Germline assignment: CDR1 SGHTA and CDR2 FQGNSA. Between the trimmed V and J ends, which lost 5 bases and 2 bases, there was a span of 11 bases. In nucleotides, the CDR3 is TGTGCCAGCAGCGCGGGACTCTCCACAGATACGCAGTATTTT. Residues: CASSAGLSTDTQYF.

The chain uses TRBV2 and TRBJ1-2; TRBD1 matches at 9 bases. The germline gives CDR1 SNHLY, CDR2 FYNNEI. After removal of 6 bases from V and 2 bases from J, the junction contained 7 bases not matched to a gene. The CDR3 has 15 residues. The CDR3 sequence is CASRAGTGTNYGYTF. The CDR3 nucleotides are TGTGCCAGCAGAGCCGGGACAGGGACAAACTATGGCTACACCTTC.

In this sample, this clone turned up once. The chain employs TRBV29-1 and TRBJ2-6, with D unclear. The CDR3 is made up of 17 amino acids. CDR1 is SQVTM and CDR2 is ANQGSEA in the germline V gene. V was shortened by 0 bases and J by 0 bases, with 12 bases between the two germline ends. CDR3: CSVEDSSYLSGANVLTF. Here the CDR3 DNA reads TGCAGCGTTGAAGATTCCAGTTACCTCTCTGGGGCCAACGTCCTGACTTTC.

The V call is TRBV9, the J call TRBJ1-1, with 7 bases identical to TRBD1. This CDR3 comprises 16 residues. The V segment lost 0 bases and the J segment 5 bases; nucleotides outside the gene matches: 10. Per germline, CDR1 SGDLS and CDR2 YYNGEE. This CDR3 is CASSVAPLEGATEAFF. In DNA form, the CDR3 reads TGTGCCAGCAGCGTAGCCCCCTTGGAGGGGGCGACTGAAGCTTTCTTT.

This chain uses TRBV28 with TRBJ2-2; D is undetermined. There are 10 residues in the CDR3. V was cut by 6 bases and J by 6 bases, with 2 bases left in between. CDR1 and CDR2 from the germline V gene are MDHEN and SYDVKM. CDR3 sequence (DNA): TGTGCCAGCAGGGCCGGGGAGCTGTTTTTT. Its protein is CASRAGELFF.

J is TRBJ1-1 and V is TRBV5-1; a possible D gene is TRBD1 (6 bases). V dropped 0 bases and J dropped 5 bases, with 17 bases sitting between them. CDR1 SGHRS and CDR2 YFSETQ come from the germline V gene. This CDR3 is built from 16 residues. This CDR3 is CASSLAGKGGRTEAFF. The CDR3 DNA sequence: TGCGCCAGCAGCTTGGCCGGTAAGGGGGGTCGGACTGAAGCTTTCTTT.

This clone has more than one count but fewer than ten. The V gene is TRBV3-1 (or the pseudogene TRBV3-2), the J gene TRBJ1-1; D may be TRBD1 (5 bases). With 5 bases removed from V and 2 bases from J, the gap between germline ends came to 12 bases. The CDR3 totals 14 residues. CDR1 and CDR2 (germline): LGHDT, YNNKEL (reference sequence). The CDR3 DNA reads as TGTGCCAGCAGCGCACTGGGGGTAAACACTGAAGCTTTCTTT. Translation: CASSALGVNTEAFF.

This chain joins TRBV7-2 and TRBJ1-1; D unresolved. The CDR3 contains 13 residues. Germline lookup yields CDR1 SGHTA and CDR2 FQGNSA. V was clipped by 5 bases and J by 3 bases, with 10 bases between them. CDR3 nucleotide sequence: TGTGCCAGCAGCCCCGCCCAGTACACTGAAGCTTTCTTT. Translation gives CASSPAQYTEAFF. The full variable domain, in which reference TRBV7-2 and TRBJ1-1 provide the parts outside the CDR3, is GAGVSQSPSNKVTEKGKDVELRCDPISGHTALYWYRQSLGQGLEFLIYFQGNSAPDKSGLPSDRFSAERTGGSVSTLTIQRTQQEDSAVYLCASSPAQYTEAFFGQGTRLTVV.

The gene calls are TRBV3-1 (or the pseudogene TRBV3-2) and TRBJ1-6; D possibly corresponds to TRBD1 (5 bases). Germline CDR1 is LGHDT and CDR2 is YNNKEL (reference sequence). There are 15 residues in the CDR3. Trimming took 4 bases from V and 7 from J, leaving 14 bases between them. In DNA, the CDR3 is TGTGCCAGCAGCCCGGACACGATGGGGAATTCACCCCTCCACTTT. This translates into CASSPDTMGNSPLHF.

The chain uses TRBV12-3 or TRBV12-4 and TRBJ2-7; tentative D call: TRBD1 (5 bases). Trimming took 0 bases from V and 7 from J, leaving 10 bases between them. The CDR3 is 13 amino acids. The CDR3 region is CASSLARDREQYV. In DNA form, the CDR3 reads TGTGCCAGCAGTTTAGCCAGGGATCGAGAGCAGTACGTC.

CDR3 sequence reads: CASSYTGLRVEKLFF. Here the CDR3 DNA reads TGTGCCAGCAGTTACACGGGCTTGAGGGTGGAAAAACTGTTTTTT. V gene TRBV6-2 or TRBV6-3 combines with J gene TRBJ1-4; D remains ambiguous. Germline lookup yields CDR1 MNHEY and CDR2 SVGEGT. The CDR3 is made up of 15 amino acids. V lost 2 bases, J lost 8 bases, and 15 bases lay in between.

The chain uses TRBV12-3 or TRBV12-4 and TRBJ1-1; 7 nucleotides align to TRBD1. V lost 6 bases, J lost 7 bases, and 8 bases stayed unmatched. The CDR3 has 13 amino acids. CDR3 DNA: TGTGCCAGCAGGAGAAGCGACAGGGATGAAGCTTTCTTT. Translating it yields CASRRSDRDEAFF.

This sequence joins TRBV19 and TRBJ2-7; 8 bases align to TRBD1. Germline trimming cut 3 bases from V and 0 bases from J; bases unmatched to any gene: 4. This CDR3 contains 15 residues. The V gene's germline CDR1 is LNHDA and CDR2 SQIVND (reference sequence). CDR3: CASSICDRGSYEQYV. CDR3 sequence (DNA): TGTGCCAGTAGTATCTGCGACAGGGGCTCCTACGAGCAGTACGTC.

CDR3 nucleotides: TGTGCCAGCAGCCGTGGTGGGGGATATGGCTACACCTTC. Amino acids: CASSRGGGYGYTF. The chain combines TRBV5-4 with TRBJ1-2; possible D gene TRBD1, 5 bases. The CDR3 is 13 amino acids. Deletions cut 4 bases from V and 5 bases from J, with 12 bases between. Per germline, CDR1 SGHNT and CDR2 YYREEE (reference sequence).

For the CDR3, the DNA is TGCGCCAGCAGCCAATTCGCGGGGGCCAACACCGGGGAGCTGTTTTTT. Its protein is CASSQFAGANTGELFF. The rearrangement links TRBV4-1 to TRBJ2-2; D perhaps matches TRBD2 (7 bases). This CDR3 comprises 16 residues. V lost 2 bases, J lost 2 bases, and 12 bases lay in between. Germline V gene lookup returns CDR1 MGHRA and CDR2 YSYEKL.

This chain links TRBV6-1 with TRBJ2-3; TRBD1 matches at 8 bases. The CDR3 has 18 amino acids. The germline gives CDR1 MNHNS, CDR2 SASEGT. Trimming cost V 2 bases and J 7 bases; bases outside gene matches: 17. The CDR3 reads CASSESWEGQGARNTQYF. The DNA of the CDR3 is TGTGCCAGCAGTGAATCGTGGGAAGGTCAGGGGGCGCGAAATACGCAGTATTTT.

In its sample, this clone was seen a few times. CDR3 bases: TGTGCCTGGAGCGGGGGGGGCAGCAATCAGCCCCAGCATTTT. Translating gives CAWSGGGSNQPQHF. The chain combines TRBV30 with TRBJ1-5; weak D call: TRBD1 (6 bases). Trimming shortened V by 3 bases and J by 1 base, and 10 bases separated the two germline ends. The CDR3 runs 14 residues. Germline V gene data show CDR1 as GTSNPN and CDR2 as SVGIG (reference sequence). Combining the CDR3 with reference TRBV30 and TRBJ1-5 gives the whole variable domain SQTIHQWPATLVQPVGSPLSLECTVEGTSNPNLYWYRQAAGRGLQLLFYSVGIGQISSEVPQNLSASRPQDRQFILSSKKLLLSDSGFYLCAWSGGGSNQPQHFGDGTRLSIL.

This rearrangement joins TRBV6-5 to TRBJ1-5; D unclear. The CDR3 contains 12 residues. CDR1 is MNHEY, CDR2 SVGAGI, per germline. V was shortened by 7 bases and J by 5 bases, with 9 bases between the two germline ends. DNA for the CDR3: TGTGCCAGCACCCTGAACTATCAGCCCCAGCATTTT. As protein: CASTLNYQPQHF.

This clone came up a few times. For the CDR3, the DNA is TGTGCCAGCAGTGAGAGGGGAGAGTCACCCCTCCACTTT. It encodes CASSERGESPLHF. The rearrangement uses TRBV6-4 and TRBJ1-6; D might be TRBD1 (5 bases). This CDR3 contains 13 residues. Trimming took off 3 bases at V and 10 bases at J, with 10 bases between the two ends. Germline-derived CDR1 and CDR2 are MRHNA and SNTAGT.

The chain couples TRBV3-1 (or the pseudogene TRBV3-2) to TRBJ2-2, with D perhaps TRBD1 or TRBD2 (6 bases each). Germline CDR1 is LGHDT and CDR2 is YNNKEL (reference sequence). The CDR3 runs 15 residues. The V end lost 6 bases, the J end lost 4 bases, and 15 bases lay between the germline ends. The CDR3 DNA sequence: TGTGCCAGCAGTAACAGGGAAGCGGGCACCGGGGAGCTGTTTTTT. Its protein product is CASSNREAGTGELFF.

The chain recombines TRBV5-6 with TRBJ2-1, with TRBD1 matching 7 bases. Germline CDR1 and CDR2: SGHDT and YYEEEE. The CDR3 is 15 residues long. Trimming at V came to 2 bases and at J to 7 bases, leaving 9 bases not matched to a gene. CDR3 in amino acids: CASSFRMTGRNEQFF. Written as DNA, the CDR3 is TGTGCCAGCAGCTTTCGTATGACAGGGCGGAATGAGCAGTTCTTC. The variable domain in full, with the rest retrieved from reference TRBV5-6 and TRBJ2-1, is DAGVTQSPTHLIKTRGQQVTLRCSPKSGHDTVSWYQQALGQGPQFIFQYYEEEERQRGNFPDRFSGHQFPNYSSELNVNALLLGDSALYLCASSFRMTGRNEQFFGPGTRLTVL.

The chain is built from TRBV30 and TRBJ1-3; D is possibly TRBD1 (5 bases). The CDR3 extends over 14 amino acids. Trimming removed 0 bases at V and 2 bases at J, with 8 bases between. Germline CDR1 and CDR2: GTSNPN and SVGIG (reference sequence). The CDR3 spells CAWSVGGTGNTIYF. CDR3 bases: TGTGCCTGGAGTGTTGGGGGGACTGGAAACACCATATATTTT.

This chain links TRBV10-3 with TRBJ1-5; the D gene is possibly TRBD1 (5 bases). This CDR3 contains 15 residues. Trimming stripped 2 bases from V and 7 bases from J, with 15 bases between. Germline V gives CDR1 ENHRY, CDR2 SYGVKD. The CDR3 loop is CAISEGRVIGQPQHF. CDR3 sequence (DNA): TGTGCCATCAGTGAGGGCAGGGTTATCGGCCAGCCCCAGCATTTT.

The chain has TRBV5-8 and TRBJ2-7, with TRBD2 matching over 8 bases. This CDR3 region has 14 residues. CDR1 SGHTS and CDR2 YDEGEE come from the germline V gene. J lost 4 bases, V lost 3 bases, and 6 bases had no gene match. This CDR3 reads CASSSGRGAYEQYV. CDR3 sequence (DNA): TGTGCCAGCAGCTCCGGGCGGGGGGCTTACGAGCAGTACGTC.